The 6 T cell receptor beta chains presented below share a single source sample, sequenced in a study of identical twins. Via MiXCR, TCRdb re-called the 5' RACE reads, giving one row per CDR3 protein. The table has about 700,000 distinct CDR3 sequences, approximately 6% seen once; the top ten hold 1.5% to 2%. Sequenced material: naive T cells sorted from blood. These receptors originate from a man aged 18 to 35 in good health.

This clonotype was observed many times. The V and J genes are TRBV12-3 or TRBV12-4 and TRBJ1-1; D uncertain. The CDR3 loop spans 13 amino acids. The V gene lost 3 bases and the J gene lost 5 bases, with 10 bases spanning the gap. The chain's CDR3 is CASSFEGKTEAFF. The CDR3 DNA follows: TGTGCCAGCAGTTTTGAGGGCAAGACTGAAGCTTTCTTT.

The chain uses TRBV6-1 and TRBJ2-6; D not certain. The CDR3 has 16 amino acids. Trimming removed 7 bases from V and 0 bases from J, with 13 bases in between. The germline V gene encodes CDR1 MNHNS and CDR2 SASEGT. The CDR3 coding sequence is TGTGCCAGCACATTAGGTGGCGGCTCTGGGGCCAACGTCCTGACTTTC. Translating gives CASTLGGGSGANVLTF.

This clonotype was seen at least ten times. This chain joins TRBV7-9 and TRBJ2-7; unclear D gene. There are 8 residues in the CDR3. The ends were cut back, 5 bases at V and 12 bases at J, with 5 bases in the middle. Germline V gene sequence: CDR1 SEHNR, CDR2 FQNEAQ (reference sequence). The CDR3 DNA is TGTGCCAGCAGCAAGCTGTACGTC. Translation gives CASSKLYV.

The table lists this clonotype with a few counts. The chain employs TRBV3-1 and TRBJ2-3; 7 bases match TRBD2. Germline trimming cut 4 bases from V and 4 bases from J; bases unmatched to any gene: 14. Looked up from germline, CDR1 is LGHDT and CDR2 is YNNKEL (reference sequence). The CDR3 extends over 17 amino acids. The chain's CDR3 is CASSPYIRTRAPDTQYF. In nucleotides, the CDR3 is TGTGCCAGCAGCCCCTATATACGGACTAGGGCCCCAGATACGCAGTATTTT.

The sample holds many counts of this clonotype. This chain links TRBV28 with TRBJ2-2, with D possibly matching TRBD2 (6 bases). The germline V gene has CDR1 MDHEN and CDR2 SYDVKM. Trimming shortened V by 6 bases and J by 0 bases, and 20 bases separated the two germline ends. This CDR3 region has 18 residues. CDR3 DNA: TGTGCCAGCAGGCCCCTCTGGGGGGACGACTCGAACACCGGGGAGCTGTTTTTT. Translation gives CASRPLWGDDSNTGELFF.

This clonotype was observed a handful of times. This chain joins TRBV6-4 and TRBJ2-7; TRBD1 aligns across 7 bases. The germline gives CDR1 MRHNA, CDR2 SNTAGT. J lost 3 bases, V lost 9 bases, and 8 bases had no gene match. This CDR3 has 13 amino acids. CDR3 in DNA: TGTGCCAGTCCAGGACAGGACCGCTACGAGCAGTACGTC. It codes for CASPGQDRYEQYV.